This entry describes one TCR beta chain. Enrollees, about 18 to 95 years old, lived in some 24 US areas. This record comes from a study of blood T cell repertoires in COVID-19. The wider study: Recovery meant two consecutive negative NP/OP PCR tests, professional clearance, or resolved symptoms. Sources were T cells, B-cell-depleted T cells, or PBMCs; the material itself was cDNA or gDNA.

The CDR3 runs to 18 residues. The V segment lost 5 bases and the J segment 1 base; nucleotides outside the gene matches: 15. Germline V lookup: CDR1 MNHEY, CDR2 SMNVEV (reference sequence). Original data processing: Estimation of nucleated cell counts was performed using reference gene primer amplification. TCRdb's copy holds only in-frame clones and misses some; the assay was immunoSEQ multiplex PCR. Clone size and the V and J calls come from that table; the DNA yielded D and trimming. Of about 200,000 clones listed, approximately 86% are singletons. Sequencing used PBMCs or T cells enriched from blood (not recorded which). J is TRBJ1-2 and V is TRBV27, with 8 bases aligning to TRBD1. This sequence originates from a woman aged 40 to 50 in a cohort exposed to, infected with or recovered from COVID-19 (not recorded which). The CDR3 sequence: CASSPTRTGRGFNYGYTF. CDR3 sequence (DNA): TGTGCCAGCAGTCCCACACGGACAGGGAGAGGCTTTAACTATGGCTACACCTTC.